Below are 16 T cell receptor beta chains sequenced from a single sample in a study of blood T cell repertoires in COVID-19. Repertoires were generated with immunoSEQ multiplex PCR, while TCRdb's copy carries only in-frame clones and drops some. The data contain roughly 25,000 clones, approximately 74% of them singletons. Sequencing input: peripheral blood. The receptors stem from a man aged 45-65 years with COVID-19, enrolled during active disease.

V and J are TRBV28 and TRBJ1-1; weak D call: TRBD1 (6 bases). This CDR3 spans 14 amino acids. From germline, CDR1 is MDHEN and CDR2 SYDVKM. Trimming removed 4 bases from V and 7 bases from J, with 16 bases in between. CDR3 amino acids: CASSSLWGGLEAFF. The CDR3, as DNA: TGTGCCAGCAGTTCCCTTTGGGGGGGCCTTGAAGCTTTCTTT.

The J gene is TRBJ2-2, the V gene TRBV6-5; D gene ambiguous. The CDR3 spans 13 residues. Between the trimmed V and J ends, which lost 6 bases and 7 bases, there was a span of 12 bases. Germline V gene data show CDR1 as MNHEY and CDR2 as SVGAGI. CDR3 loop: CASRRSSHGELFF. The CDR3 DNA reads TGTGCCAGCAGACGGAGCAGTCACGGGGAGCTGTTTTTT.

The chain links TRBV19 to TRBJ2-7, with TRBD2 matching 9 bases. CDR1 and CDR2 from the germline V gene are LNHDA and SQIVND (reference sequence). The trim removed 4 bases at V and 6 bases at J, leaving 10 bases unmatched. There are 15 residues in the CDR3. In DNA, the CDR3 is TGTGCCAGTAGTACTCTACCTAGCGGGGACGTCGAGCAGTACTTC. Protein sequence: CASSTLPSGDVEQYF.

This chain joins TRBV6-5 and TRBJ1-1; 9 bases match TRBD1. V trimming: 6 bases; J trimming: 7 bases; junction bases outside the gene matches: 3. The germline gives CDR1 MNHEY, CDR2 SVGAGI. This CDR3 has 12 residues. CDR3 in amino acids: CASSRQGGEAFF. In DNA, the CDR3 is TGTGCCAGCAGCCGACAGGGGGGTGAAGCTTTCTTT.

This chain connects TRBV6-5 to TRBJ2-2; no clear D. Germline assignment: CDR1 MNHEY and CDR2 SVGAGI. The CDR3 spans 13 residues. The ends were cut back, 11 bases at V and 5 bases at J, with 15 bases in the middle. For the CDR3, the DNA is TGTGCCGTGTCGTCAGGCCCAACCGGGGAGCTGTTTTTT. Protein sequence: CAVSSGPTGELFF.

V is TRBV9 and J is TRBJ1-2, with D maybe TRBD1 (5 bases). V was clipped by 0 bases and J by 6 bases, with 15 bases between them. Germline values: CDR1 SGDLS, CDR2 YYNGEE. This CDR3 has 15 residues. The CDR3 DNA reads as TGTGCCAGCAGCGTAGTAGCGGGGGACGCCAATGGCTACACCTTC. Amino acid sequence: CASSVVAGDANGYTF.

The rearrangement joins TRBV14 to TRBJ1-4; D not resolved. V was clipped by 1 base and J by 7 bases, with 10 bases between them. Per the germline V gene, CDR1 is SGHDN and CDR2 is FVKESK. The length of the CDR3 is 14 residues. CDR3 sequence: CASSQGVRVEKLFF. The CDR3 DNA follows: TGTGCCAGCAGCCAAGGTGTGAGGGTTGAAAAACTGTTTTTT.

V is TRBV24-1 and J is TRBJ1-1; D may be TRBD1 (5 bases). Germline V gives CDR1 KGHDR, CDR2 SFDVKD. This CDR3 is built from 14 residues. With 5 bases removed from V and 0 bases from J, the gap between germline ends came to 9 bases. Written as DNA, the CDR3 is TGTGCCACCAGTGCGCAGGGTATGAACACTGAAGCTTTCTTT. Its translation: CATSAQGMNTEAFF.

The V and J genes are TRBV7-7 and TRBJ2-1; the D is unclear. CDR1 and CDR2 (germline): SSHAT, FNYEAQ (reference sequence). Trimming cost V 4 bases and J 3 bases, with 7 bases left between them. This CDR3 is built from 13 residues. The CDR3 reads CASSSDIYNEQFF. DNA for the CDR3: TGTGCCAGCAGCTCCGACATCTACAATGAGCAGTTCTTC.

In this sample, this clone turned up a few times. V is TRBV5-1 and J is TRBJ2-5, with 11 bases fitting TRBD2. The CDR3 length is 16 residues. With V trimmed by 4 bases and J by 2 bases, 7 bases remained unmatched. The germline V gene encodes CDR1 SGHRS and CDR2 YFSETQ. The CDR3 loop reads CASSPGTSGIQETQYF. For the CDR3, the DNA is TGCGCCAGCAGCCCAGGGACTAGCGGCATACAAGAGACCCAGTACTTC.

The genes are TRBV11-3 and TRBJ1-5; 7 positions match TRBD1. This CDR3 is 16 amino acids long. Unmatched junction bases numbered 5, after V lost 1 base and J lost 2 bases. Germline CDR1 and CDR2: SGHNT and YENEEA. This CDR3 reads CASSLGRQGGNQPQHF. CDR3 in DNA: TGTGCCAGCAGCTTAGGTCGGCAGGGGGGCAATCAGCCCCAGCATTTT.

J is TRBJ1-2 and V is TRBV7-2; 7 bases are a match to TRBD1. Germline CDR1 and CDR2: SGHTA and FQGNSA. With 4 bases clipped from V and 7 bases from J, the junction kept 6 bases outside the gene matches. This CDR3 region has 13 residues. The CDR3 is CASSSRQGLGYTF. In DNA form, the CDR3 reads TGTGCCAGCAGCTCACGACAGGGCCTTGGCTACACCTTC.

This clone was counted once. The chain combines TRBV29-1 with TRBJ2-2; 10 nucleotides match TRBD1. CDR1 and CDR2 from the germline V gene are SQVTM and ANQGSEA. Trimming took 7 bases from V and 4 from J; bases not matched to a gene: 3. This CDR3 contains 13 residues. The CDR3 protein is CSAGDRGTGELFF. CDR3 DNA: TGCAGCGCCGGGGACAGGGGCACCGGGGAGCTGTTTTTT.

This rearrangement joins TRBV11-1 to TRBJ2-5; 11 nucleotides align to TRBD2. The CDR3 extends over 15 amino acids. Germline CDR1 and CDR2: SGHAT and FQDESV (reference sequence). Unmatched junction bases numbered 2, after V lost 4 bases and J lost 1 base. The CDR3 sequence: CASSSGLAVQETQYF. The CDR3 DNA is TGTGCCAGCAGCTCGGGACTAGCGGTCCAAGAGACCCAGTACTTC.

The chain carries TRBV24-1 and TRBJ1-2; D gene unclear. V was trimmed by 2 bases and J by 2 bases, leaving 20 bases between them. This CDR3 contains 18 residues. Germline assignment: CDR1 KGHDR and CDR2 SFDVKD. CDR3 protein: CATSDSSPWRRLNYGYTF. CDR3 in DNA: TGTGCCACCAGTGATTCCAGTCCTTGGCGCCGACTCAACTATGGCTACACCTTC.

V usage is TRBV19 and J usage is TRBJ1-3; 9 bases line up with TRBD1. Germline-derived CDR1 and CDR2 are LNHDA and SQIVND (reference sequence). This CDR3 has 15 residues. The ends lost 8 bases at V and 4 bases at J; junction bases unmatched: 9. The CDR3 is CASGEHRGQGNTIYF. For the CDR3, the DNA is TGTGCCAGTGGGGAGCACAGGGGGCAAGGAAACACCATATATTTT.